This T cell receptor beta chain was sequenced during a study of CD8 T cells in ankylosing spondylitis. TCRdb analysed the 5' RACE reads with MiXCR anew, one entry per CDR3 protein. Here the sample spans 270,000 or so distinct CDR3 sequences, about 18% being singletons. Germline CDR1 and CDR2: SNHLY and FYNNEI. The CDR3 runs 18 residues. V trimming: 4 bases; J trimming: 0 bases; junction bases outside the gene matches: 13. Sequenced: blood, either unsorted or a sorted T cell fraction (not recorded which). The V call is TRBV2, the J call TRBJ2-3, with 7 bases matching TRBD1. The sequence derives from a male donor with ankylosing spondylitis or in good health (not recorded which). DNA of the CDR3: TGTGCCAGCAGTGTAACCCTTCGGACAGGCATTAGCACAGATACGCAGTATTTT. Protein: CASSVTLRTGISTDTQYF.